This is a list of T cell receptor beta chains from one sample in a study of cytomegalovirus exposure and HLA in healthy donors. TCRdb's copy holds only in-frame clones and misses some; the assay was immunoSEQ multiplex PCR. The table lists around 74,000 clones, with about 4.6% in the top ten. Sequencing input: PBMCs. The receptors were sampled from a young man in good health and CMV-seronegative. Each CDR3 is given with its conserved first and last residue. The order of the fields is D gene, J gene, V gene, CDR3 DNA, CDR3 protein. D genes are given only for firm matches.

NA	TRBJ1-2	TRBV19	TGTGCCAGTAGGCAGAGGGATGGCTACACCTTC	CASRQRDGYTF
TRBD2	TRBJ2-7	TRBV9	TGTGCCAGCAGCCGGGCTAGCGGGAGTACCTACGAGCAGTACTTC	CASSRASGSTYEQYF
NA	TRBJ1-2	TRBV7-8	TGTGCCAGCAGCCTGGCCAGGGTAAGAAACTATGGCTACACCTTC	CASSLARVRNYGYTF
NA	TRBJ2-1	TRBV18	TGTGCCAGCTCACTCGACAACCAGGATGAGCAGTTCTTC	CASSLDNQDEQFF
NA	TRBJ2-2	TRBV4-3	TGCGCCAGCAGCCAAGAAGCGTTTAACACCGGGGAGCTGTTTTTT	CASSQEAFNTGELFF
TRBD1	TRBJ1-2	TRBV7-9	TGTGCCAGCAGCAACAGGGGGCGATCCTATGGCTACACCTTC	CASSNRGRSYGYTF
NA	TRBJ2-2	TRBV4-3	TGCGCCAGCAGGGGGGTGGGGGGAACCGGGGAGCTGTTTTTT	CASRGVGGTGELFF
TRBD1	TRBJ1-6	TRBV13	TGTGCCAGCAGCCCTGACAGGGGTGATTATTCACCCCTCCACTTT	CASSPDRGDYSPLHF
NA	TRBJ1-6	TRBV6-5	TGTGCCAGCAGTTACTCGAGAGATTCACCCCTCCACTTT	CASSYSRDSPLHF
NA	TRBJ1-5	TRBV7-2	TGTGCCAGCAGTAATAGCAATCAGCCCCAGCATTTT	CASSNSNQPQHF
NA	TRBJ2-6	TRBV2	TGTGCCAGCAGTGTTCAGGGCCCCCGCTCTGGGGCCAACGTCCTGACTTTC	CASSVQGPRSGANVLTF
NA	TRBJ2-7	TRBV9	TGTGCCAGCAGCCCAACGGGTTTCGACTCCTACGAGCAGTACTTC	CASSPTGFDSYEQYF
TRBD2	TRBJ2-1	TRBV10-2	TGCGCCAGCCTATTTGCGGGGGGAGACAATGAGCAGTTCTTC	CASLFAGGDNEQFF
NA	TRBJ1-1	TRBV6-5	TGTGCCAGCAGTTACATAGCGGGGAACACTGAAGCTTTCTTT	CASSYIAGNTEAFF
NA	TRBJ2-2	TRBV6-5	TGTGCCAGCAGTTACTCCGGACAGAGGACCGGGGAGCTGTTTTTT	CASSYSGQRTGELFF
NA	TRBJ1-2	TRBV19	TGTGCCAGTAGCCTGTCGTCAGGTCGCTACACCTTC	CASSLSSGRYTF
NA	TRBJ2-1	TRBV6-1	TGTGCCAGCAGTGACCAGGGGCCATCCGACAATGAGCAGTTCTTC	CASSDQGPSDNEQFF
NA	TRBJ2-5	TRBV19	TGTGCCAGCTCCGACCACACAGGCCAAGAGACCCAGTACTTC	CASSDHTGQETQYF
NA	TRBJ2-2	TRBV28	TGTGCCAGCAGTTTGGGCTTCGGGGAGCTGTTTTTT	CASSLGFGELFF
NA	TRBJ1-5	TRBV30	TGTGCCTGGAGTGTACATGGGGCGCAGGGTCAGCCCCAGCATTTT	CAWSVHGAQGQPQHF
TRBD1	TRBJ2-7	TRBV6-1	TGTGCCAGCAGTGAAAGACGGGACAGGGTTCACGAGCAGTACTTC	CASSERRDRVHEQYF
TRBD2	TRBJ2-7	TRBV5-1	TGCGCCAGCAGCTCGGAGACTAGCCGAGCCTACGAGCAGTACTTC	CASSSETSRAYEQYF